The rows below give T cell receptor beta chains drawn from one sample of a study of cytomegalovirus exposure and HLA in healthy donors. The data were produced by immunoSEQ multiplex PCR, yet TCRdb's version contains in-frame clones alone and is incomplete. The table lists 120,000 or so clones, nearly 80% of them singletons. The specimen was PBMCs. These receptors were taken from a middle-aged woman in good health and CMV-seronegative. The CDR3 runs from the conserved cysteine through the conserved F or W. D genes are given only for firm matches. A clone size is listed for some rows: how often the clone was seen (once, few, many), or a class if it is expanded.

D gene	V gene	clone size	J gene	CDR3 DNA	CDR3 protein
-	TRBV4-3	few	TRBJ1-4	TGCGCCAGCAGCCCCATCGGGCCGGGAGCGAATGAAAAACTGTTTTTT	CASSPIGPGANEKLFF
TRBD2	TRBV27	-	TRBJ2-1	TGTGCCAGCAGCCGTAAAGCGGGAGGGCCGGTCAATGAGCAGTTCTTC	CASSRKAGGPVNEQFF
-	TRBV6-6	-	TRBJ1-3	TGTGCCAGCAGCCAGGCTGGTTCCGGAAACACCATATATTTT	CASSQAGSGNTIYF
TRBD1	TRBV27	-	TRBJ1-5	TGTGCCAGCAGTTTACAGGGGGCGGATCAGCCCCAGCATTTT	CASSLQGADQPQHF
TRBD2	TRBV7-2	-	TRBJ2-7	TGTGCCAGCAGCTTAGCAGCGGGAGTCTACGAGCAGTACTTC	CASSLAAGVYEQYF
TRBD2	TRBV5-1	-	TRBJ2-5	TGCGCCAGCAGCCCAGAGCCCCGGACTAGCGGGAGTGATTTCAAGAAGACCCAGTACTTC	CASSPEPRTSGSDFKKTQYF
-	TRBV19	-	TRBJ2-1	TGTGCCAGTAGTCCCCCGGGAGCGGGTGAGCAGTTCTTC	CASSPPGAGEQFF
-	TRBV4-2	-	TRBJ1-3	TGTGCCAGCAGCCAACAATCAGGGTCGTTAGACACCATATATTTT	CASSQQSGSLDTIYF
TRBD2	TRBV7-9	-	TRBJ2-5	TGTGCCAGCAGACGAGGGATGTCCGTAACTAGCGGAGAGACCCAGTACTTC	CASRRGMSVTSGETQYF
TRBD1	TRBV7-9	-	TRBJ1-2	TGTTCCAGCAGCTCCGGGACAGGGGGAAACTATGGCTACACCTTC	CSSSSGTGGNYGYTF
-	TRBV28	-	TRBJ1-5	TGTGCCAGCAGTTTAGCCTCAATCCCGGCGGGTCAGCCCCAGCATTTT	CASSLASIPAGQPQHF
-	TRBV4-3	-	TRBJ1-1	TGCGCCAGCAGCCAAGGCTGGGGGAGGATAACCACTGAAGCTTTCTTT	CASSQGWGRITTEAFF
TRBD1	TRBV11-2	-	TRBJ2-7	TGTGCCAGCAGCCTGGACAGGGGCTACGAGCAGTACTTC	CASSLDRGYEQYF
TRBD1	TRBV27	-	TRBJ1-2	TGTGCCAGCAGTTTAGTCGGACAGGGCCCTAACTATGGCTACACCTTC	CASSLVGQGPNYGYTF
-	TRBV19	-	TRBJ2-7	TGTGCCAGTAGTATAGACCCCAGCGCCGCCTACGAGCAGTACTTC	CASSIDPSAAYEQYF
TRBD2	TRBV4-1	-	TRBJ2-7	TGCGCCAGCAGCCAAGTCGTGGAAGGACTAGCGGGATGGGCGGAGCAGTACTTC	CASSQVVEGLAGWAEQYF
TRBD1	TRBV7-9	-	TRBJ1-1	TGTGCCAGCAGCACCCGACAGGGGCCGAACACTGAAGCTTTCTTT	CASSTRQGPNTEAFF
-	TRBV15	once	TRBJ2-1	TGTGCCACCAGCAAGTCTAGCCTGGGCGGTGAGCAGTTCTTC	CATSKSSLGGEQFF
-	TRBV18	-	TRBJ2-1	TGTGCCAGCTCGCAGGGATCCTACAATGAGCAGTTCTTC	CASSQGSYNEQFF
TRBD1	TRBV5-1	-	TRBJ1-2	TGCGCCAGCAGCCTTGACAGGGGGCGAGGCTACACCTTC	CASSLDRGRGYTF
-	TRBV18	-	TRBJ2-7	TGTGCCAGCTCACCACCCAGCTCCTACGAGCAGTACTTC	CASSPPSSYEQYF
TRBD1	TRBV28	once	TRBJ2-7	TGTGCCAGCAGTTCACCACTTACAGGGGCATCATCCTACGAGCAGTACTTC	CASSSPLTGASSYEQYF
-	TRBV7-9	-	TRBJ1-5	TGTGCCAGCAGCCAGGGTGAACAGCCCCAGCATTTT	CASSQGEQPQHF